One and the same sample provided the 21 T cell receptor beta chains below, sequenced in a study of response to subunit inactivated influenza vaccine. TCRdb re-derived calls from the RT-PCR reads in MiXCR, one entry per CDR3 protein. Here the sample spans hundreds of thousands of distinct CDR3 sequences, 10% to 15% being singletons. The sample was PBMCs from blood, taken about 40 days after vaccination. These receptors all come from a man in his fifties or sixties who received an inactivated influenza vaccine.

This clonotype appeared a few times. This chain uses TRBV29-1 with TRBJ2-2; D tentatively reads TRBD1 or TRBD2 (7 bases each). Germline V gene data show CDR1 as SQVTM and CDR2 as ANQGSEA. V lost 1 base and J 5 bases, leaving 20 bases between the germline ends. The CDR3 has 17 amino acids. The CDR3 protein is CSVEGENRGGGTGELFF. The CDR3 DNA reads TGCAGCGTTGAAGGGGAGAACAGGGGAGGGGGAACCGGGGAGCTGTTTTTT.

V is TRBV28 and J is TRBJ2-5, with D perhaps TRBD2 (7 bases). CDR1 MDHEN and CDR2 SYDVKM come from the germline V gene. This CDR3 contains 17 residues. The V end was cut by 7 bases, the J end by 5 bases, with 26 bases between. CDR3 nucleotides: TGTGCCAGCACTAACCCCCGGGCAGGGGAGGGAGGGGAGACCCAGTACTTC. It encodes CASTNPRAGEGGETQYF. The full variable domain, rest sourced from reference TRBV28 and TRBJ2-5, is DVKVTQSSRYLVKRTGEKVFLECVQDMDHENMFWYRQDPGLGLRLIYFSYDVKMKEKGDIPEGYSVSREKKERFSLILESASTNQTSMYLCASTNPRAGEGGETQYFGPGTRLLVL.

This clonotype occurred a few times. The chain couples TRBV18 to TRBJ1-3; no definite D call. Trimming took off 8 bases at V and 0 bases at J, with 14 bases between the two ends. Germline CDR1 and CDR2: KGHSH and LQKENI. This CDR3 has 15 amino acids. CDR3 DNA: TGTGCCAGCACGCAAAACAGCCGCTCTGGAAACACCATATATTTT. Its protein is CASTQNSRSGNTIYF.

This clonotype has just a few counts. The rearrangement joins TRBV2 to TRBJ2-7; D might be TRBD1 (6 bases). CDR3 length equals 13 residues. V was shortened by 6 bases and J by 4 bases, with 13 bases between the two germline ends. Germline values: CDR1 SNHLY, CDR2 FYNNEI. CDR3 nucleotides: TGTGCCAGCAGGCCTCCTAGGGGGTACGAGCAGTACTTC. Its translation is CASRPPRGYEQYF.

The chain recombines TRBV28 with TRBJ1-1; 7 bases line up with TRBD1. There are 14 residues in the CDR3. The germline V gene encodes CDR1 MDHEN and CDR2 SYDVKM. V shed 6 bases, J shed 4 bases, and the junction held 8 bases outside the gene matches. The CDR3 is CASSLTPGGTEAFF. DNA for the CDR3: TGTGCCAGCAGCCTCACCCCAGGGGGCACTGAAGCTTTCTTT. Filled out from reference TRBV28 and TRBJ1-1, the complete variable domain reads DVKVTQSSRYLVKRTGEKVFLECVQDMDHENMFWYRQDPGLGLRLIYFSYDVKMKEKGDIPEGYSVSREKKERFSLILESASTNQTSMYLCASSLTPGGTEAFFGQGTRLTVV.

This clonotype was detected many times. The V gene is TRBV4-1, the J gene TRBJ2-6; 7 nucleotides align to TRBD1. The V segment lost 4 bases and the J segment 0 bases; nucleotides outside the gene matches: 6. Germline V gene data show CDR1 as MGHRA and CDR2 as YSYEKL. The CDR3 contains 17 residues. CDR3 residues: CASSLGQHLSGANVLTF. In DNA, the CDR3 is TGCGCCAGCAGCCTGGGACAGCATCTCTCTGGGGCCAACGTCCTGACTTTC.

This clonotype was seen a handful of times. The V gene is TRBV4-3, the J gene TRBJ2-1, with D perhaps matching TRBD2 (6 bases). The CDR3 loop spans 14 amino acids. Germline CDR1 and CDR2: LGHNA and YSLEER. Trimming cost V 0 bases and J 10 bases, with 13 bases left between them. The CDR3 coding sequence is TGCGCCAGCAGCCAAGATTTGATTGCGGGGGAGCAGTTCTTC. This codes for CASSQDLIAGEQFF.

The gene calls are TRBV28 and TRBJ1-1, with 8 positions matching TRBD1. CDR3 length: 11 amino acids. CDR1 is MDHEN, CDR2 SYDVKM, per germline. V trimming: 5 bases; J trimming: 8 bases; junction bases outside the gene matches: 1. The CDR3: CASSRDREAFF. The CDR3 DNA is TGTGCCAGCAGTCGGGACAGGGAAGCTTTCTTT.

V is TRBV2 and J is TRBJ2-1, with 8 bases matching TRBD2. The CDR3 spans 12 residues. Germline CDR1 is SNHLY and CDR2 is FYNNEI. V dropped 7 bases and J dropped 4; count of bases not matched to a gene: 0. CDR3 bases: TGTGCCAGCATAGCGGGGTACAATGAGCAGTTCTTC. Its translation is CASIAGYNEQFF.

This chain joins TRBV6-2 or TRBV6-3 and TRBJ1-6; no reliable D call. The CDR3 is 14 residues long. Trimming removed 2 bases at V and 7 bases at J, with 9 bases between. Germline CDR1 is MNHEY and CDR2 is SVGEGT. This CDR3 reads CASSYGQINSPLHF. DNA for the CDR3: TGTGCCAGCAGTTACGGGCAGATAAATTCACCCCTCCACTTT.

This clonotype has more than one count but fewer than ten. The CDR3 region is CASSRSPASNQPQHF. The CDR3 DNA sequence: TGTGCCAGCAGCCGGTCGCCGGCCAGCAATCAGCCCCAGCATTTT. The chain is built from TRBV12-3 or TRBV12-4 and TRBJ1-5; D not resolved. Trimming removed 6 bases at V and 1 base at J, with 13 bases between. This CDR3 comprises 15 residues.

The rearrangement joins TRBV12-3 or TRBV12-4 to TRBJ1-4; maybe TRBD1 (6 bases). V lost 6 bases to trimming and J lost 7 bases, with 12 bases between them. There are 13 residues in the CDR3. In DNA, the CDR3 is TGTGCCAGCAGCCGGGACATTCTTGAAAAACTGTTTTTT. Translated, it gives CASSRDILEKLFF.

This chain connects TRBV12-3 or TRBV12-4 to TRBJ2-7; 8 bases fit TRBD2. The CDR3 extends over 12 amino acids. V lost 8 bases to trimming and J lost 6 bases; unmatched junction nucleotides: 6. CDR3 region: CASRGGGREQYF. In DNA form, the CDR3 reads TGTGCCAGCCGGGGGGGAGGGCGCGAGCAGTACTTC.

The sample holds one count of this clonotype. The chain has TRBV20-1 and TRBJ1-1, with 9 bases lining up with TRBD1. The CDR3 extends over 14 amino acids. Looked up from germline, CDR1 is DFQATT and CDR2 is SNEGSKA (reference sequence). J was trimmed by 10 bases and V by 3 bases; bases with no gene match: 12. This CDR3 is CSASPGTGTVGAFF. DNA for the CDR3: TGCAGTGCTAGTCCCGGGACAGGGACCGTGGGAGCTTTCTTT.

This clonotype was seen repeatedly, ten times or more. This rearrangement joins TRBV15 to TRBJ2-7; the D is unclear. Germline V lookup: CDR1 LNHNV, CDR2 YYDKDF (reference sequence). The CDR3 loop spans 13 amino acids. V was pared by 4 bases and J by 2 bases, with 9 bases between. Here the CDR3 reads CATSMGHPYEQYF. CDR3 DNA sequence: TGTGCCACCAGCATGGGTCATCCCTACGAGCAGTACTTC.

This clonotype was seen more than once but under ten times. The J gene is TRBJ2-1, the V gene TRBV12-3 or TRBV12-4, with 15 bases lining up with TRBD2. The V segment lost 5 bases and the J segment 9 bases; nucleotides outside the gene matches: 8. CDR3 length equals 16 residues. CDR3 amino acids: CASSLGLAGGEPEQFF. CDR3 nucleotides: TGTGCCAGCAGTCTGGGACTAGCGGGGGGAGAACCTGAGCAGTTCTTC.

Many counts were recorded for this clonotype. The chain links TRBV12-3 or TRBV12-4 to TRBJ1-5; perhaps TRBD1 as D (6 bases). V lost 4 bases, J lost 10 bases, and 20 bases lay in between. The CDR3 length is 15 residues. The CDR3 DNA reads TGTGCCAGCAGTTCGAGGTCAGGGGCGGTAGGACCCCAGCATTTT. Its translation is CASSSRSGAVGPQHF.

The chain links TRBV10-3 to TRBJ2-2; possibly TRBD2 for D (5 bases). Trimming took off 0 bases at V and 4 bases at J, with 12 bases between the two ends. CDR1 is ENHRY and CDR2 is SYGVKD in the germline V gene. The CDR3 is 16 residues long. CDR3 protein: CAISESTSGSTGELFF. The CDR3 DNA reads TGTGCCATCAGTGAGTCGACGTCGGGGTCCACCGGGGAGCTGTTTTTT.

The table lists this clonotype with a few counts. This chain links TRBV29-1 with TRBJ2-7, with a weak D call TRBD1 (6 bases). The V gene's germline CDR1 is SQVTM and CDR2 ANQGSEA. The CDR3 covers 12 residues. Trimming pared 2 bases from V and 4 bases from J, leaving 9 bases between. Here the CDR3 reads CSVELGAYEQYF. CDR3 DNA: TGCAGCGTTGAATTGGGGGCTTACGAGCAGTACTTC.

This chain uses TRBV4-2 with TRBJ1-4; D unclear. The V gene's germline CDR1 is LGHNA and CDR2 YNFKEQ. V lost 1 base, J lost 5 bases, and 11 bases lay in between. The CDR3 sequence is 15 residues long. In DNA form, the CDR3 reads TGTGCCAGCAGCCAAGCAAACAGCCTAAATGAAAAACTGTTTTTT. Protein sequence: CASSQANSLNEKLFF.

In this sample, this clonotype turned up many times. This chain links TRBV29-1 with TRBJ2-5; 8 positions match TRBD1. The CDR3 extends over 14 amino acids. V lost 7 bases and J lost 2; bases outside the gene matches: 9. Germline CDR1 and CDR2: SQVTM and ANQGSEA. CDR3: CSAKTGAAQETQYF. For the CDR3, the DNA is TGCAGCGCAAAGACAGGGGCCGCGCAAGAGACCCAGTACTTC. The full variable domain, rest sourced from reference TRBV29-1 and TRBJ2-5, is SAVISQKPSRDICQRGTSLTIQCQVDSQVTMMFWYRQQPGQSLTLIATANQGSEATYESGFVIDKFPISRPNLTFSTLTVSNMSPEDSSIYLCSAKTGAAQETQYFGPGTRLLVL.